Shown below are 17 T cell receptor beta chains from a single sample sequenced in a study of spatial heterogeneity in lung cancer. Study-level points and caveats: For expanded intratumoral alpha and beta TCRs, counts tracked tumor mutation counts.

Time point denoted: sample taken at primary tumor resection. Antigens of these TCRs are unknown. TCRdb redid the calling of the 5' RACE reads with MiXCR, one entry per CDR3 protein. The sample includes roughly 18,000 distinct CDR3 sequences, 9.6% of them seen just once. The sample in question was lung tumor tissue, obtained at surgery. Receptor source: a female donor with early-stage non-small cell lung cancer.

In its sample, this clonotype ranks as medium-sized. Since the library was made to target alpha chains, this beta chain is a stray read and its abundance is not meaningful. The chain combines TRBV11-3 with TRBJ2-5; 7 bases align to TRBD1. Trimming cost V 3 bases and J 3 bases; bases outside gene matches: 7. There are 15 residues in the CDR3. Germline loops: CDR1 SGHNT, CDR2 YENEEA. The CDR3 DNA reads as TGTGCCAGCAGCTTTCCCCGACAGGGAAAAGAGACCCAGTACTTC. This codes for CASSFPRQGKETQYF. Full variable domain (rest looked up from reference TRBV11-3 and TRBJ2-5): EAGVVQSPRYKIIEKKQPVAFWCNPISGHNTLYWYLQNLGQGPELLIRYENEEAVDDSQLPKDRFSAERLKGVDSTLKIQPAELGDSAVYLCASSFPRQGKETQYFGPGTRLLVL.

Only a few counts were recorded for this clonotype. The library was prepared for alpha chains; this beta chain is a stray read, so its frequency means little. This rearrangement joins TRBV13 to TRBJ2-2; the D is unclear. Trimming cost V 8 bases and J 3 bases, with 13 bases left between them. The germline V gene has CDR1 PRHDT and CDR2 FYEKMQ (reference sequence). The CDR3 runs to 14 residues. CDR3 nucleotide sequence: TGTGCCAGCCAACCCCCCCGAGACACCGGGGAGCTGTTTTTT. Translated, it gives CASQPPRDTGELFF. Variable domain in full (rest from reference TRBV13 and TRBJ2-2): AAGVIQSPRHLIKEKRETATLKCYPIPRHDTVYWYQQGPGQDPQFLISFYEKMQSDKGSIPDRFSAQQFSDYHSELNMSSLELGDSALYFCASQPPRDTGELFFGEGSRLTVL.

Remarks on this clonotype: The library was designed around alpha chains, so this beta chain is a stray read whose abundance carries little weight. The chain employs TRBV6-1 and TRBJ2-2, with 7 bases aligning to TRBD1. Germline V gene sequence: CDR1 MNHNS, CDR2 SASEGT. J lost 0 bases, V lost 6 bases, and 7 bases had no gene match. The CDR3 is made up of 16 amino acids. The CDR3 DNA reads as TGTGCCAGCAGATACAGACAGGGTTCGAACACCGGGGAGCTGTTTTTT. The encoded protein is CASRYRQGSNTGELFF.

This clonotype occurred a few times. For a library built for alpha chains, this beta chain is a stray read; little rests on its size. V and J are TRBV19 and TRBJ1-4; a possible D gene is TRBD1 (5 bases). This CDR3 comprises 13 residues. Germline CDR1 LNHDA, CDR2 SQIVND (reference sequence). V lost 3 bases and J 6 bases, leaving 8 bases between the germline ends. Here the CDR3 DNA reads TGTGCCAGTAGTATGGGGCAGCATGAAAAACTGTTTTTT. It is translated as CASSMGQHEKLFF.

This clonotype was detected a few times. The library was prepared for alpha chains; this beta chain is a stray read, so its frequency means little. The V and J genes are TRBV20-1 and TRBJ1-1, with TRBD1 matching over 7 bases. Germline-derived CDR1 and CDR2 are DFQATT and SNEGSKA (reference sequence). V was clipped by 0 bases and J by 1 base; unmatched bases: 5. CDR3 length equals 15 residues. The CDR3 spells CSARDPYRGNTEAFF. CDR3 in DNA: TGCAGTGCTAGAGACCCGTACAGGGGGAACACTGAAGCTTTCTTT.

This clonotype occurred many times. The size of this beta chain means little, since it is a stray read in a library made for alpha chains. This chain joins TRBV12-3 or TRBV12-4 and TRBJ1-1, with D maybe TRBD1 (6 bases). Trimming took 8 bases from V and 8 from J, leaving 12 bases between them. The CDR3 is 11 residues long. The CDR3 here is CASGPGAEAFF. CDR3 nucleotides: TGTGCCAGCGGCCCGGGGGCCGAAGCTTTCTTT.

This clonotype was detected many times. Found in a library prepared for alpha chains, this beta chain is an off-target read, and its abundance has little meaning. The rearrangement uses TRBV20-1 and TRBJ2-1; D uncertain. This CDR3 is 11 amino acids long. Trimming cost V 5 bases and J 6 bases, with 8 bases left between them. CDR1 is DFQATT, CDR2 SNEGSKA, per germline (reference sequence). CDR3 sequence (DNA): TGCAGTGCTCCCGGACCCAATGAGCAGTTCTTC. Amino acid sequence: CSAPGPNEQFF.

With respect to this clonotype: For a library built for alpha chains, this beta chain is a stray read; little rests on its size. V usage is TRBV28 and J usage is TRBJ2-7; 9 nucleotides align to TRBD2. V trimming: 5 bases; J trimming: 4 bases; junction bases outside the gene matches: 6. The CDR3 consists of 14 residues. Germline V gives CDR1 MDHEN, CDR2 SYDVKM. The CDR3 loop is CASSLHAGGYEQYF. CDR3 bases: TGTGCCAGCAGTCTACATGCGGGGGGGTACGAGCAGTACTTC.

The table lists this clonotype with many counts. This beta chain is a stray read from a library made for alpha chains; its abundance is not meaningful. CDR3 DNA: TGTGCCAGTAGGATGGGGACAGGGAATAGCAATCAGCCCCAGCATTTT. Translation: CASRMGTGNSNQPQHF. The chain has TRBV19 and TRBJ1-5; TRBD1 matches 9 bases. CDR1 is LNHDA, CDR2 SQIVND, per germline (reference sequence). J lost 0 bases, V lost 6 bases, and 6 bases had no gene match. This CDR3 contains 16 residues.

This clonotype has ten or more counts. A library made for alpha chains picked up this beta chain off target, so its size means little. The chain is built from TRBV28 and TRBJ2-7; no clear D gene. The CDR3 loop spans 12 amino acids. V shed 10 bases and J shed 6 bases, with 16 bases lying between them. Germline values: CDR1 MDHEN, CDR2 SYDVKM. The CDR3 nucleotides read TGTGCCATCCACCTGGCCGGACCCGAGCAGTACTTC. It codes for CAIHLAGPEQYF.

As concerns this clonotype: A read error is possible here, since a much larger clone lies one base away. With the library built for alpha chains, this beta chain is off target and its frequency is not meaningful. The chain has TRBV28 and TRBJ1-2; D may be TRBD1 (6 bases). There are 13 residues in the CDR3. Germline CDR1 is MDHEN and CDR2 is SYDVKM. CDR3 sequence (DNA): TGTGTCACCACCGAGGGGGGGAATTATGGCTACACCTTC. It specifies CVTTEGGNYGYTF.

This clonotype has ten or more counts. This beta chain was picked up by a library intended for alpha chains and is off target, so its count carries little meaning. This sequence joins TRBV12-3 or TRBV12-4 and TRBJ2-3; 9 nucleotides align to TRBD2. The CDR3 loop spans 15 amino acids. V shed 6 bases, J shed 2 bases, and the junction held 6 bases outside the gene matches. The CDR3 DNA sequence: TGTGCCAGCAGACTGGGACTAGCAGACACAGATACGCAGTATTTT. Translating gives CASRLGLADTDTQYF.

The sample holds many counts of this clonotype. A library made for alpha chains picked up this beta chain off target, so its size means little. This chain joins TRBV20-1 and TRBJ2-3; TRBD1 is a possible D gene (6 bases). CDR1 and CDR2 (germline): DFQATT, SNEGSKA (reference sequence). This CDR3 is 14 amino acids long. The V end was cut by 1 base, the J end by 8 bases, with 16 bases between. The CDR3 region is CSARVVGTGLTQYF. CDR3 coding DNA: TGCAGTGCTAGAGTTGTGGGCACAGGGCTTACGCAGTATTTT.

This clonotype came up a few times. The library was designed around alpha chains, so this beta chain is a stray read whose abundance carries little weight. The gene calls are TRBV18 and TRBJ2-1; D perhaps matches TRBD2 (7 bases). CDR3 length: 14 residues. In germline, CDR1 is KGHSH, CDR2 LQKENI. Trimming took off 3 bases at V and 7 bases at J, with 13 bases between the two ends. This chain's CDR3 is CASSPGGQWNEQFF. The DNA of the CDR3 is TGTGCCAGCTCACCGGGGGGGCAGTGGAATGAGCAGTTCTTC.

This clonotype was detected only a few times. A library prepared for alpha chains yielded this beta chain as an off-target read; its size is of little meaning. The V and J genes are TRBV6-5 and TRBJ1-3, with D unclear. The V end was cut by 5 bases, the J end by 0 bases, with 5 bases between. The CDR3 extends over 13 amino acids. Germline lookup yields CDR1 MNHEY and CDR2 SVGAGI. The CDR3 spells CASSLFSGNTIYF. CDR3 bases: TGTGCCAGCAGTCTTTTCTCTGGAAACACCATATATTTT.

This clonotype turned up a few times. In a library made to pick up alpha chains, this beta chain is a stray read with a size that means little. V gene TRBV18 combines with J gene TRBJ2-5; unclear D gene. Germline V gives CDR1 KGHSH, CDR2 LQKENI. The CDR3 covers 15 residues. V lost 0 bases and J 4 bases, leaving 12 bases between the germline ends. In DNA, the CDR3 is TGTGCCAGCTCACCACCCGAACCCCCGGGAGAGACCCAGTACTTC. Protein product: CASSPPEPPGETQYF.

This clonotype was seen repeatedly, ten times or more. Found in a library prepared for alpha chains, this beta chain is an off-target read, and its abundance has little meaning. The rearrangement uses TRBV27 and TRBJ1-2; D is perhaps TRBD1 (5 bases). The CDR3 sequence is 14 residues long. Trimming cost V 6 bases and J 0 bases, with 11 bases left between them. Germline CDR1 is MNHEY and CDR2 is SMNVEV (reference sequence). CDR3 region: CASRKGRTNYGYTF. CDR3 nucleotide sequence: TGTGCCAGCAGAAAGGGGAGGACTAACTATGGCTACACCTTC.